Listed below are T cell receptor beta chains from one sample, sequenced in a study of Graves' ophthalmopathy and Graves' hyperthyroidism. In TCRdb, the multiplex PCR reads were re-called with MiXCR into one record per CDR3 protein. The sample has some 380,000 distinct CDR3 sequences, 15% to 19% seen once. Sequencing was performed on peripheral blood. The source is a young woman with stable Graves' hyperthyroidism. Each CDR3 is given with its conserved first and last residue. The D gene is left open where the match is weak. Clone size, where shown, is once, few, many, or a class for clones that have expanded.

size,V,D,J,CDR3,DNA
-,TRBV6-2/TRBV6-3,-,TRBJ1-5,CASSQSWGNQPQHF,TGTGCCAGCAGTCAATCCTGGGGCAATCAGCCCCAGCATTTT
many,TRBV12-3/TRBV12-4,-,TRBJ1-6,CASSFKGRVNSPLHF,TGTGCCAGCAGTTTCAAGGGTAGGGTCAATTCACCCCTCCACTTT
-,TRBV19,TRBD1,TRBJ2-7,CASSPRADRDYEQYF,TGTGCCAGTAGTCCCCGGGCGGACAGGGATTACGAGCAGTACTTC
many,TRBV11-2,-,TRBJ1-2,CASSPDSTYGYTF,TGTGCCAGCAGCCCGGACAGCACCTATGGCTACACCTTC
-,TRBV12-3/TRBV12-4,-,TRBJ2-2,CASKHRNTGELFF,TGTGCCAGCAAACACAGGAACACCGGGGAGCTGTTTTTT
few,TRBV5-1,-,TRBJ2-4,CASRVSFDRENIQYF,TGCGCCAGCAGAGTGAGTTTTGATAGGGAAAACATTCAGTACTTC
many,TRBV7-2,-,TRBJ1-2,CASSPRVGTYGYTF,TGTGCCAGCAGCCCCCGGGTAGGGACCTATGGCTACACCTTC
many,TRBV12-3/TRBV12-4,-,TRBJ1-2,CASTPNARDGYTF,TGTGCCAGCACCCCCAACGCACGTGACGGCTACACCTTC
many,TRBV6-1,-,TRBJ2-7,CASSATPYEQYF,TGTGCCAGCAGTGCGACGCCCTACGAGCAGTACTTC
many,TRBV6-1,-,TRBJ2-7,CASSPLRLGSYEQYF,TGTGCCAGCAGTCCTCTTCGGCTCGGCTCCTACGAGCAGTACTTC
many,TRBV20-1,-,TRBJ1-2,CSARGVGYTF,TGCAGTGCTAGAGGGGTTGGCTACACCTTC
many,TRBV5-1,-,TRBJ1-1,CASNLGQLNTEAFF,TGCGCCAGCAATTTAGGGCAGCTGAACACTGAAGCTTTCTTT